This T cell receptor beta chain stems from a study of cytomegalovirus exposure and HLA in healthy donors. About the research overall: The Caucasian-associated ancestry cluster held roughly 80% of over 350 genotyped donors. Study-wide points: TRBV6-2, TRBV6-3 and other indistinguishable V segments were excluded. In an earlier analysis, most TCR beta V segments were productive about 87% or about 30% of the time. A missense variant in DCLRE1C was later tied to TCR beta V- and J-gene trimming.

CDR1 is MNHNS, CDR2 SASEGT, per germline. Trimming stripped 7 bases from V and 1 base from J, with 10 bases between. The CDR3 has 13 amino acids. In the case of this clone: Its specificity is unknown.

The PCR employed 60 Vbeta primers together with 13 Jbeta primers. TCRdb's copy holds only in-frame clones and misses some; the assay was immunoSEQ multiplex PCR. The table records under 150,000 clones, about 70% of them present only once. This clonotype was sampled from a woman between 40 and 55 years old in good health and CMV-seronegative. The sequenced sample was PBMCs. V gene TRBV6-1 combines with J gene TRBJ1-1; the D gene is possibly TRBD1 (6 bases). The chain's CDR3 is CASTLTGNTEAFF. DNA of the CDR3: TGTGCCAGCACTTTGACAGGGAACACTGAAGCTTTCTTT.